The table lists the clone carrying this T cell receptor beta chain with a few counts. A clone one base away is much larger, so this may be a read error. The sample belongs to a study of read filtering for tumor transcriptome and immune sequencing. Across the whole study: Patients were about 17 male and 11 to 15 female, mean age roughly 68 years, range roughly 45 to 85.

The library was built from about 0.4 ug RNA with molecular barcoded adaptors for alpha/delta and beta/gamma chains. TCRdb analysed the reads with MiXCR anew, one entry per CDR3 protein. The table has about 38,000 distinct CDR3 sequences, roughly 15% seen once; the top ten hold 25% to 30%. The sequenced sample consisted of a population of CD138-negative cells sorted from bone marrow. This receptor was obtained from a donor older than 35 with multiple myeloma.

The CDR3 bases are TGTACCAGCAGCCCGGGGGGGGCAGGATACGAGCAGTACTTC. Translating gives CTSSPGGAGYEQYF. The chain couples TRBV5-1 to TRBJ2-7; 8 bases map to TRBD2. This CDR3 spans 14 amino acids. Per germline, CDR1 SGHRS and CDR2 YFSETQ.